The 11 T cell receptor beta chains below were found in one sample sequenced in a study of blood T cell repertoires in COVID-19. This table comes from immunoSEQ multiplex PCR, and its TCRdb copy is limited to in-frame clones, with some not included. The sample shows under 150,000 clones, 80% of them seen only once. Specimen: peripheral blood. The receptors come from a human donor in a cohort sampled during active COVID-19.

J is TRBJ2-7 and V is TRBV6-5; 7 bases line up with TRBD1. Germline V lookup: CDR1 MNHEY, CDR2 SVGAGI. The CDR3 sequence is 14 residues long. The trim removed 6 bases at V and 1 base at J, leaving 6 bases unmatched. CDR3 in DNA: TGTGCCAGCAGCTTCAGGGGACAGTCCTACGAGCAGTACTTC. Translating it yields CASSFRGQSYEQYF.

This clone is a singleton in its sample. This chain connects TRBV27 to TRBJ2-3; no definite D call. Germline V gene lookup returns CDR1 MNHEY and CDR2 SMNVEV (reference sequence). This CDR3 is built from 12 residues. Trimming cost V 6 bases and J 2 bases, with 6 bases left between them. The CDR3, as DNA: TGTGCCAGCAGCCCCCACACAGATACGCAGTATTTT. It yields the protein CASSPHTDTQYF.

The rearrangement joins TRBV25-1 to TRBJ2-7; TRBD1 matches at 9 bases. V was clipped by 0 bases and J by 5 bases; unmatched bases: 11. The CDR3 covers 17 residues. Germline CDR1 is MGHDK and CDR2 is SYGVNS. The CDR3 coding sequence is TGTGCCAGCAGTGAATATGGAAAGGGACAGGGCGCTAACGAGCAGTACTTC. Translating gives CASSEYGKGQGANEQYF.

V usage is TRBV28 and J usage is TRBJ1-1, with TRBD1 matching over 12 bases. J gave up 11 bases and V 9 bases, and 13 bases lay outside the gene matches. The CDR3 contains 14 residues. Germline values: CDR1 MDHEN, CDR2 SYDVKM. The CDR3 protein is CASTARDRGRRAFF. The CDR3 DNA follows: TGTGCCAGTACAGCCCGGGACAGGGGGCGCAGGGCTTTCTTT.

The genes are TRBV6-6 and TRBJ2-5; D may be TRBD1 (7 bases). The CDR3 has 12 residues. The germline V and J ends were trimmed by 8 bases and 2 bases, with 9 bases remaining between them. The germline gives CDR1 MNHNY, CDR2 SVGAGI (reference sequence). The CDR3 loop reads CASAGQQETQYF. The CDR3 DNA follows: TGTGCCAGCGCGGGACAGCAAGAGACCCAGTACTTC.

The V call is TRBV18, the J call TRBJ1-6; a possible D gene is TRBD1 (5 bases). Germline V gene sequence: CDR1 KGHSH, CDR2 LQKENI. Trimming stripped 3 bases from V and 7 bases from J, with 19 bases between. The CDR3 runs to 17 residues. The CDR3 DNA is TGTGCCAGCTCACCCCAAGGGGCAGGGTTGGAAAATTCACCCCTCCACTTT. Its translation is CASSPQGAGLENSPLHF.

This clone showed up just a few times. V usage is TRBV5-1 and J usage is TRBJ2-2; D gene unclear. The CDR3 contains 14 residues. Germline CDR1 is SGHRS and CDR2 is YFSETQ. Trimming shortened V by 0 bases and J by 7 bases, and 10 bases separated the two germline ends. DNA for the CDR3: TGCGCCAGCAGCTTGGACCCGAGAGGCGGGGAGCTGTTTTTT. Its translation is CASSLDPRGGELFF.

V is TRBV18 and J is TRBJ2-2; TRBD1 matches at 8 bases. This CDR3 has 15 amino acids. J gave up 6 bases and V 3 bases, and 6 bases lay outside the gene matches. CDR1 is KGHSH, CDR2 LQKENI, per germline. CDR3 sequence reads: CASSPRTGSAGELFF. The DNA for the CDR3 is TGTGCCAGCTCACCCAGGACAGGGAGCGCCGGGGAGCTGTTTTTT.

The CDR3 loop is CASSVRTGGGEQYF. Written as DNA, the CDR3 is TGTGCCAGCAGCGTGAGGACAGGGGGCGGCGAGCAGTACTTC. V usage is TRBV9 and J usage is TRBJ2-7, with 11 nucleotides matching TRBD1. J gave up 6 bases and V 2 bases, and 4 bases lay outside the gene matches. The CDR3 is made up of 14 amino acids. Germline V gives CDR1 SGDLS, CDR2 YYNGEE.

The chain employs TRBV5-4 and TRBJ2-5; 10 bases line up with TRBD1. Germline V gene lookup returns CDR1 SGHNT and CDR2 YYREEE (reference sequence). The CDR3 has 15 amino acids. Trimming removed 0 bases from V and 5 bases from J; junction bases left unmatched: 4. The CDR3 bases are TGTGCCAGCAGCTTGGATGGGACAGGGGAGGAGACCCAGTACTTC. Amino acids: CASSLDGTGEETQYF.

V and J are TRBV9 and TRBJ1-6; D is possibly TRBD1 (5 bases). CDR3 length: 15 amino acids. Germline V gene lookup returns CDR1 SGDLS and CDR2 YYNGEE. The ends were cut back, 4 bases at V and 7 bases at J, with 15 bases in the middle. CDR3 sequence: CASSPGQGGNSPLHF. The CDR3 bases are TGTGCCAGCAGCCCGGGGCAGGGAGGCAATTCACCCCTCCACTTT.